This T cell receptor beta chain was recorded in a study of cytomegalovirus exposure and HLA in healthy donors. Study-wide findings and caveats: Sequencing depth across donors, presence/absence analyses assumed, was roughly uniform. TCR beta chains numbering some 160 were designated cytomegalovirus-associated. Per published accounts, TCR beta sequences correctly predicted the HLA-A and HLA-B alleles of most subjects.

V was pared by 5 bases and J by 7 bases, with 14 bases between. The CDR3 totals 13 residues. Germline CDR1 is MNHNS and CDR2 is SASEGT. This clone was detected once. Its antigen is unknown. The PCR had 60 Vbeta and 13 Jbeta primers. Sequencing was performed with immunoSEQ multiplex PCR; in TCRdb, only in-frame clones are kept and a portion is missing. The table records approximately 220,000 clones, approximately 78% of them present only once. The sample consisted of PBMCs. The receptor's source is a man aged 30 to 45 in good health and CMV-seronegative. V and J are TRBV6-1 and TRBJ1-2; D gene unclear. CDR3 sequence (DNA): TGTGCCAGCAGTCCTCGATCGGACTTTGGCTACACCTTC. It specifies CASSPRSDFGYTF.